This passage covers 20 T cell receptor beta chains from one sample sequenced in a study of control samples from healthy donors and cancer patients. Profiling relied on immunoSEQ multiplex PCR, and the TCRdb table lists in-frame clones only, not all of them. This sample has about 120,000 clones, with 88% found just once. Sequenced sample: blood. These receptors came from a man in his forties in good health.

This chain's CDR3 is CAISGLAGSSYEQYF. In DNA, the CDR3 is TGTGCCATCAGCGGACTAGCGGGAAGCTCCTACGAGCAGTACTTC. J is TRBJ2-7 and V is TRBV10-3; 12 nucleotides agree with TRBD2. Germline trimming cut 6 bases from V and 0 bases from J; bases unmatched to any gene: 3. CDR3 length equals 15 residues. Germline CDR1 reads ENHRY; CDR2 reads SYGVKD.

The chain links TRBV6-5 to TRBJ1-6, with a weak D call TRBD1 (5 bases). The germline V gene has CDR1 MNHEY and CDR2 SVGAGI. V was clipped by 6 bases and J by 15 bases, with 12 bases between them. The CDR3 runs to 11 residues. Here the CDR3 reads CASSQGGRLHF. The CDR3 nucleotides are TGTGCCAGCAGCCAGGGAGGTCGCCTCCACTTT.

In its sample, this clone was seen a few times. The chain is built from TRBV7-9 and TRBJ2-7; D may match TRBD1 or TRBD2 (5 bases each). The CDR3 extends over 15 amino acids. Trimming removed 5 bases at V and 2 bases at J, with 16 bases between. Germline CDR1 reads SEHNR; CDR2 reads FQNEAQ (reference sequence). CDR3 sequence: CASSPRDGKAYEQYF. CDR3 sequence (DNA): TGTGCCAGCAGCCCACGGGACGGGAAAGCCTACGAGCAGTACTTC.

The table lists this clone with a count of one. V gene TRBV27 combines with J gene TRBJ1-4, with 9 bases lining up with TRBD1. This CDR3 has 16 residues. Germline V gene data show CDR1 as MNHEY and CDR2 as SMNVEV (reference sequence). The J segment lost 4 bases and the V segment lost 4 bases, leaving 7 bases of the junction unmatched. The CDR3 nucleotides are TGTGCCAGCAGTTACAACCCGGGACAGGGTAATGAAAAACTGTTTTTT. Translation: CASSYNPGQGNEKLFF.

This clone was found a few times. The chain uses TRBV24-1 and TRBJ2-2; unclear D gene. From germline, CDR1 is KGHDR and CDR2 SFDVKD. CDR3 size: 13 residues. Deletions cut 10 bases from V and 2 bases from J, with 10 bases between. This CDR3 reads CATREVNTGELFF. The CDR3 DNA follows: TGTGCCACGAGAGAGGTTAACACCGGGGAGCTGTTTTTT.

The chain is built from TRBV5-6 and TRBJ2-7; D is unresolved. This CDR3 comprises 15 residues. V was clipped by 0 bases and J by 0 bases, with 10 bases between them. Looked up from germline, CDR1 is SGHDT and CDR2 is YYEEEE. The CDR3: CASSLALVGSYEQYF. The CDR3, as DNA: TGTGCCAGCAGCTTGGCCCTGGTAGGCTCCTACGAGCAGTACTTC.

This chain uses TRBV7-2 with TRBJ1-1; D perhaps matches TRBD1 (5 bases). V was clipped by 7 bases and J by 0 bases, with 12 bases between them. Per germline, CDR1 SGHTA and CDR2 FQGNSA. There are 14 residues in the CDR3. The CDR3 DNA follows: TGTGCCAGCACCTCCGACAGCATGAACACTGAAGCTTTCTTT. This translates into CASTSDSMNTEAFF.

The gene calls are TRBV5-1 and TRBJ1-6; unclear D gene. In germline, CDR1 is SGHRS, CDR2 YFSETQ. Trimming shortened V by 4 bases and J by 5 bases, and 4 bases separated the two germline ends. The CDR3 runs to 12 residues. The CDR3 DNA reads as TGCGCCAGCAGCAGAGATAATTCACCCCTCCACTTT. It specifies CASSRDNSPLHF.

V is TRBV29-1 and J is TRBJ2-3; D unclear. From germline, CDR1 is SQVTM and CDR2 ANQGSEA. Trimming removed 2 bases from V and 5 bases from J, with 5 bases in between. The CDR3 consists of 11 residues. CDR3 coding DNA: TGCAGCGTTGAACCAAGAGATACGCAGTATTTT. Residues: CSVEPRDTQYF.

V is TRBV30 and J is TRBJ2-5; D is possibly TRBD1 (7 bases). V dropped 0 bases and J dropped 7 bases, with 18 bases sitting between them. Germline lookup yields CDR1 GTSNPN and CDR2 SVGIG (reference sequence). This CDR3 contains 15 residues. CDR3 sequence reads: CAWSVRGRGVGTQYF. The CDR3 nucleotides read TGTGCCTGGAGTGTACGGGGCAGGGGGGTAGGGACCCAGTACTTC.

This clone was observed once. In the same sample, other DNA sequences code for this CDR3. The V gene is TRBV11-2, the J gene TRBJ2-3; D unclear. The CDR3 totals 13 residues. Trimming took off 3 bases at V and 2 bases at J, with 6 bases between the two ends. Germline V gives CDR1 SGHAT, CDR2 FQNNGV. The CDR3 nucleotides are TGTGCCAGCAGCTTTCCTTCCACAGATACGCAGTATTTT. This encodes CASSFPSTDTQYF.

The chain joins TRBV6-4 to TRBJ1-3; 7 nucleotides match TRBD1. This CDR3 contains 19 residues. The V gene end was trimmed by 0 bases and the J gene end by 0 bases; junction bases not matched to a gene: 11. Germline CDR1 MRHNA, CDR2 SNTAGT. The CDR3 region has the DNA TGTGCCAGCAGTGACTCTTCCGGGACAGCATCCTCCTCTGGAAACACCATATATTTT. It encodes CASSDSSGTASSSGNTIYF.

This sequence joins TRBV23-1 and TRBJ2-6; TRBD1 aligns across 8 bases. TRBV23-1 is designated an ORF whose function remains uncertain. V shed 9 bases, J shed 0 bases, and the junction held 10 bases outside the gene matches. The CDR3 consists of 17 residues. The CDR3 here is CASPTGQVFSGANVLTF. CDR3 nucleotide sequence: TGCGCCAGTCCCACGGGACAGGTCTTCTCTGGGGCCAACGTCCTGACTTTC.

V gene TRBV5-1 combines with J gene TRBJ1-4; 7 nucleotides match TRBD1. V dropped 4 bases and J dropped 0; count of bases not matched to a gene: 6. Germline V gene data show CDR1 as SGHRS and CDR2 as YFSETQ. This CDR3 is 16 amino acids long. DNA for the CDR3: TGCGCCAGCAGCGGGGGGACAGCAACAACTAATGAAAAACTGTTTTTT. Translating it yields CASSGGTATTNEKLFF.

The gene calls are TRBV24-1 and TRBJ2-3; 8 bases are shared with TRBD1. J gave up 0 bases and V 7 bases, and 5 bases lay outside the gene matches. CDR3 size: 15 residues. Per the germline V gene, CDR1 is KGHDR and CDR2 is SFDVKD. The CDR3 DNA reads TGTGCCACCAGACCCCAGGGGGCGAGCACAGATACGCAGTATTTT. The encoded protein is CATRPQGASTDTQYF.

This chain connects TRBV6-5 to TRBJ1-2; 12 nucleotides agree with TRBD1. V lost 5 bases and J lost 7; bases outside the gene matches: 2. This CDR3 has 13 residues. Germline CDR1 is MNHEY and CDR2 is SVGAGI. CDR3 loop: CASSPGQGAGYTF. CDR3 coding DNA: TGTGCCAGCAGTCCGGGACAGGGGGCTGGCTACACCTTC.

This clone was recorded once. V usage is TRBV2 and J usage is TRBJ1-6; no firm D call. The CDR3 covers 15 residues. Germline V CDR1 and CDR2: SNHLY, FYNNEI. V was shortened by 5 bases and J by 0 bases, with 8 bases between the two germline ends. CDR3 loop: CASSLRSSYNSPLHF. Here the CDR3 DNA reads TGTGCCAGCAGTCTAAGGAGCTCCTATAATTCACCCCTCCACTTT.

V gene TRBV5-6 combines with J gene TRBJ1-1, with TRBD1 identical over 8 bases. Germline V CDR1 and CDR2: SGHDT, YYEEEE. After removal of 0 bases from V and 11 bases from J, the junction contained 6 bases not matched to a gene. The CDR3 has 13 amino acids. The CDR3 DNA reads as TGTGCCAGCAGCTTGGGACAGGGGATCGTGGCTTTCTTT. Protein sequence: CASSLGQGIVAFF.

This clone was seen only once. This rearrangement joins TRBV13 to TRBJ1-1; 7 bases fit TRBD1. The CDR3 contains 14 residues. Germline-derived CDR1 and CDR2 are PRHDT and FYEKMQ (reference sequence). The V segment lost 5 bases and the J segment 1 base; nucleotides outside the gene matches: 4. CDR3 nucleotide sequence: TGTGCCAGCAGCGGCAGGGGGAGGAACACTGAAGCTTTCTTT. Translating gives CASSGRGRNTEAFF.

This clone was found once. V gene TRBV2 combines with J gene TRBJ1-1; 12 nucleotides line up with TRBD1. The J segment lost 3 bases and the V segment lost 6 bases, leaving 2 bases of the junction unmatched. Germline assignment: CDR1 SNHLY and CDR2 FYNNEI. The CDR3 spans 14 residues. The CDR3 bases are TGTGCCAGCAGGGGACAGGGGGCGGACACTGAAGCTTTCTTT. It translates to CASRGQGADTEAFF.